The next 18 T cell receptor beta chains were all read from a single sample in a study of T-cell memory formation after mild COVID-19. A single record per CDR3 protein comes from TCRdb applying MiXCR to the 5' RACE reads. Of 500,000 to 650,000 distinct CDR3 sequences listed, less than 25% were seen once; the top ten hold approximately 8.4%. The specimen sequenced was PBMCs or a T cell subset sorted from them (not recorded which). All receptors come from an adult woman who had mild COVID-19 (a few samples of this study predate the infection). Cell type and time point are not known.

This clonotype has more than one count but fewer than ten. Here the CDR3 reads CASRETGGHTDTQYF. The CDR3 DNA follows: TGTGCCAGCAGGGAGACAGGGGGCCACACAGATACGCAGTATTTT. The V gene is TRBV25-1, the J gene TRBJ2-3; 10 bases fit TRBD1. V trimming: 6 bases; J trimming: 2 bases; junction bases outside the gene matches: 5. The CDR3 consists of 15 residues. Germline V lookup: CDR1 MGHDK, CDR2 SYGVNS.

The chain uses TRBV5-1 and TRBJ2-6; TRBD2 might be the D (6 bases). The CDR3 is made up of 15 amino acids. Germline values: CDR1 SGHRS, CDR2 YFSETQ. V lost 3 bases and J lost 2, with 9 bases in between. Here the CDR3 DNA reads TGCGCCAGCAGCTCCAGGGAGGCTGGGGCCAACGTCCTGACTTTC. As protein: CASSSREAGANVLTF.

The chain uses TRBV5-1 and TRBJ2-1, with a weak D call TRBD1 (5 bases). The V end lost 0 bases, the J end lost 8 bases, and 12 bases lay between the germline ends. The CDR3 is made up of 14 amino acids. From germline, CDR1 is SGHRS and CDR2 YFSETQ. Here the CDR3 DNA reads TGCGCCAGCAGCTTGGGGCAGGGCAGCGATGAGCAGTTCTTC. Translated: CASSLGQGSDEQFF.

The J gene is TRBJ2-3, the V gene TRBV6-2 or TRBV6-3; D is perhaps TRBD2 (6 bases). The V and J ends lost 0 bases and 3 bases respectively, with 13 bases between them. The CDR3 loop spans 16 amino acids. The germline V gene encodes CDR1 MNHEY and CDR2 SVGEGT. Here the CDR3 reads CASSYSSSAMTDTQYF. CDR3 DNA sequence: TGTGCCAGCAGTTACTCGTCTAGCGCGATGACAGATACGCAGTATTTT.

The chain is built from TRBV10-3 and TRBJ2-7; D is possibly TRBD1 (7 bases). The CDR3 extends over 13 amino acids. V dropped 2 bases and J dropped 7 bases, with 12 bases sitting between them. The germline V gene has CDR1 ENHRY and CDR2 SYGVKD. DNA of the CDR3: TGTGCCATCAGTGAGCGACAGGGAGGAGAGCAGTACTTC. Its protein product is CAISERQGGEQYF.

The chain combines TRBV29-1 with TRBJ1-1; D ambiguous. Germline values: CDR1 SQVTM, CDR2 ANQGSEA. This CDR3 contains 11 residues. The ends were cut back, 7 bases at V and 4 bases at J, with 10 bases in the middle. The CDR3 here is CSAQDITEAFF. The CDR3 coding sequence is TGCAGCGCCCAAGACATCACTGAAGCTTTCTTT.

The J gene is TRBJ1-3, the V gene TRBV12-3 or TRBV12-4; TRBD1 might be the D (5 bases). The V and J ends lost 4 bases and 0 bases respectively, with 10 bases between them. The CDR3 is 15 amino acids. The CDR3 loop is CASSSGGYSGNTIYF. CDR3 bases: TGTGCCAGCAGTTCTGGGGGGTACTCTGGAAACACCATATATTTT.

The chain combines TRBV28 with TRBJ2-3; a weak D match, TRBD2 (5 bases). CDR3 length equals 14 residues. Germline V gene sequence: CDR1 MDHEN, CDR2 SYDVKM. The ends were cut back, 9 bases at V and 1 base at J, with 14 bases in the middle. This CDR3 reads CASTSSIGTDTQYF. The CDR3 coding sequence is TGTGCCAGTACTAGTAGTATCGGCACAGATACGCAGTATTTT.

This clonotype was counted a few times. CDR3 in amino acids: CASSFIELAGFYNEQFF. DNA for the CDR3: TGTGCCAGCAGCTTTATAGAGCTAGCGGGATTTTACAATGAGCAGTTCTTC. The V gene is TRBV7-9, the J gene TRBJ2-1, with 9 bases aligning to TRBD2. After removal of 3 bases from V and 4 bases from J, the junction contained 10 bases not matched to a gene. The germline gives CDR1 SEHNR, CDR2 FQNEAQ (reference sequence). The length of the CDR3 is 17 residues.

The chain combines TRBV20-1 with TRBJ1-5; 7 positions agree with TRBD1. CDR1 is DFQATT and CDR2 is SNEGSKA in the germline V gene (reference sequence). Trimming at V came to 6 bases and at J to 4 bases, leaving 12 bases not matched to a gene. This CDR3 contains 15 residues. In DNA, the CDR3 is TGCAGTGCCGTAAACCGGGACAGTAGGAATCAGCCCCAGCATTTT. Residues: CSAVNRDSRNQPQHF.

This CDR3 reads CASRSGSTGGLTQYF. The DNA for the CDR3 is TGTGCCAGTAGAAGCGGGTCCACGGGGGGCCTGACCCAGTACTTC. The chain combines TRBV19 with TRBJ2-5, with a weak D call TRBD2 (7 bases). From germline, CDR1 is LNHDA and CDR2 SQIVND (reference sequence). Between the trimmed V and J ends, which lost 6 bases and 7 bases, there was a span of 21 bases. This CDR3 spans 15 amino acids.

CDR3 in DNA: TGTGCCAGCAGCTTACTACTAGGAACGGCAACCGGGGAGCTGTTTTTT. This sequence encodes CASSLLLGTATGELFF. The chain couples TRBV11-2 to TRBJ2-2, with D possibly matching TRBD2 (5 bases). V lost 2 bases to trimming and J lost 5 bases, with 15 bases between them. Germline V CDR1 and CDR2: SGHAT, FQNNGV. This CDR3 has 16 residues.

V and J are TRBV30 and TRBJ2-7; 7 bases map to TRBD1. V lost 1 base and J lost 0; bases outside the gene matches: 3. The CDR3 spans 14 residues. Per the germline V gene, CDR1 is GTSNPN and CDR2 is SVGIG (reference sequence). CDR3 in DNA: TGTGCCTGGAGTGGACAGGGCTTCTCCTACGAGCAGTACTTC. Its protein product is CAWSGQGFSYEQYF.

In this sample, this clonotype turned up many times. The chain recombines TRBV20-1 with TRBJ2-6, with TRBD1 matching over 7 bases. V lost 2 bases to trimming and J lost 2 bases; unmatched junction nucleotides: 6. This CDR3 is 16 amino acids long. Germline V gene lookup returns CDR1 DFQATT and CDR2 SNEGSKA (reference sequence). The CDR3, as DNA: TGCAGTGCTAGACCGACAGGGAGCACTGGGGCCAACGTCCTGACTTTC. It encodes CSARPTGSTGANVLTF.

The rearrangement links TRBV6-6 to TRBJ2-7; TRBD1 matches 10 bases. The CDR3 runs 16 residues. Germline CDR1 and CDR2: MNHNY and SVGAGI (reference sequence). Unmatched junction bases numbered 13, after V lost 4 bases and J lost 7 bases. CDR3 residues: CASSSRAGTGAREQYF. The CDR3 nucleotides read TGTGCCAGCAGTTCGAGGGCCGGGACAGGGGCACGGGAGCAGTACTTC.

This chain connects TRBV5-1 to TRBJ1-1, with TRBD1 as a possible D gene (6 bases). The CDR3 spans 14 residues. The V gene lost 0 bases and the J gene lost 3 bases, with 9 bases spanning the gap. Looked up from germline, CDR1 is SGHRS and CDR2 is YFSETQ. CDR3 sequence: CASSLGQEYTEAFF. The CDR3 DNA reads TGCGCCAGCAGCTTGGGACAGGAGTACACTGAAGCTTTCTTT. Supplemented by reference TRBV5-1 and TRBJ1-1, the full variable domain reads KAGVTQTPRYLIKTRGQQVTLSCSPISGHRSVSWYQQTPGQGLQFLFEYFSETQRNKGNFPGRFSGRQFSNSRSEMNVSTLELGDSALYLCASSLGQEYTEAFFGQGTRLTVV.

The chain combines TRBV18 with TRBJ1-1; the match to TRBD1 covers 8 bases. With 0 bases clipped from V and 4 bases from J, the junction kept 4 bases outside the gene matches. Germline loops: CDR1 KGHSH, CDR2 LQKENI. The CDR3 sequence is 15 residues long. The CDR3: CASSPPVQGVTEAFF. The DNA for the CDR3 is TGTGCCAGCTCACCACCCGTACAGGGGGTCACTGAAGCTTTCTTT.

V gene TRBV27 combines with J gene TRBJ2-2; unclear D gene. CDR1 and CDR2 from the germline V gene are MNHEY and SMNVEV (reference sequence). V was trimmed by 4 bases and J by 3 bases, leaving 9 bases between them. The CDR3 covers 14 residues. CDR3 sequence: CASSSAGYTGELFF. DNA of the CDR3: TGTGCCAGCAGTTCCGCCGGCTACACCGGGGAGCTGTTTTTT.